This passage covers 19 T cell receptor beta chains from one sample sequenced in a study of identical twins. TCRdb reprocessed the 5' RACE reads via MiXCR and lists one record per CDR3 protein. This table holds under 300,000 distinct CDR3 sequences, over 9.5% found once. This sample also belongs to another study, concerning yellow fever vaccine responses in identical twins.

Sequencing was performed on memory (CD45RO+) T cells sorted from blood. The receptor source for this set is a woman between 18 and 30 years old in good health.

This clonotype appeared many times. The V and J genes are TRBV27 and TRBJ2-1, with 7 bases identical to TRBD1. With V trimmed by 4 bases and J by 3 bases, 9 bases remained unmatched. This CDR3 spans 16 amino acids. Germline CDR1 is MNHEY and CDR2 is SMNVEV (reference sequence). The CDR3 loop is CASSSLQGSYYNEQFF. In nucleotides, the CDR3 is TGTGCCAGCAGTTCACTACAGGGGTCTTACTACAATGAGCAGTTCTTC.

This chain joins TRBV10-3 and TRBJ2-6; D is perhaps TRBD1 (6 bases). This CDR3 has 16 residues. Trimming removed 8 bases at V and 4 bases at J, with 18 bases between. Germline CDR1 is ENHRY and CDR2 is SYGVKD. The CDR3 coding sequence is TGTGCCATCGGCACGACAGGTTCTGCCGGGGCCAACGTCCTGACTTTC. Its protein is CAIGTTGSAGANVLTF.

This clonotype was recorded a few times. The CDR3 nucleotides read TGCGCCAGCAGCTCAGGCGACAGGGTCAATTCACCCCTCCACTTT. Translating it yields CASSSGDRVNSPLHF. The V call is TRBV4-1, the J call TRBJ1-6; 7 bases align to TRBD1. This CDR3 is 15 amino acids long. Germline V CDR1 and CDR2: MGHRA, YSYEKL. V gave up 5 bases and J gave up 7 bases; unmatched junction bases: 8.

This clonotype turned up a few times. The V gene is TRBV9, the J gene TRBJ1-4; D is unclear. Trimming pared 0 bases from V and 5 bases from J, leaving 11 bases between. CDR1 SGDLS and CDR2 YYNGEE come from the germline V gene. The CDR3 has 15 amino acids. CDR3 DNA: TGTGCCAGCAGCGTAGAGGTGGGCGCGAATGAAAAACTGTTTTTT. It specifies CASSVEVGANEKLFF.

V is TRBV27 and J is TRBJ2-5; tentative D call: TRBD2 (5 bases). The germline CDR1 and CDR2 sequences are MNHEY and SMNVEV (reference sequence). V was pared by 8 bases and J by 3 bases, with 13 bases between. CDR3 length: 13 residues. The chain's CDR3 is CASRGNKKETQYF. The CDR3 DNA reads TGTGCCAGCCGAGGGAACAAAAAAGAGACCCAGTACTTC.

There are many counts of this clonotype. The genes are TRBV12-5 and TRBJ2-2, with 7 bases that match TRBD2. Germline V gene sequence: CDR1 LGHNT, CDR2 FRNRAP. CDR3 size: 15 residues. Trimming cost V 6 bases and J 1 base; bases outside gene matches: 5. The CDR3 protein is CASGSGTLNTGELFF. The CDR3, as DNA: TGTGCTAGTGGGAGCGGGACTTTGAACACCGGGGAGCTGTTTTTT.

This clonotype has just one count. The J gene is TRBJ2-1, the V gene TRBV11-2; 13 bases are a match to TRBD2. The CDR3 has 18 residues. V lost 5 bases, J lost 0 bases, and 7 bases stayed unmatched. CDR1 and CDR2 (germline): SGHAT, FQNNGV. The CDR3 sequence: CASSLGLAGPSSYNEQFF. The CDR3 bases are TGTGCCAGCAGCCTGGGACTAGCGGGGCCGAGCTCCTACAATGAGCAGTTCTTC.

V and J are TRBV6-1 and TRBJ2-6; D ambiguous. Germline V gene lookup returns CDR1 MNHNS and CDR2 SASEGT. V lost 2 bases and J 2 bases, leaving 7 bases between the germline ends. This CDR3 comprises 15 residues. The CDR3 protein is CASSERVTGANVLTF. For the CDR3, the DNA is TGTGCCAGCAGTGAAAGGGTCACTGGGGCCAACGTCCTGACTTTC.

The sample holds many counts of this clonotype. This chain uses TRBV5-1 with TRBJ1-5; TRBD1 aligns across 8 bases. The CDR3 is 16 amino acids. Trimming took 7 bases from V and 6 from J; bases not matched to a gene: 15. Per the germline V gene, CDR1 is SGHRS and CDR2 is YFSETQ. CDR3 amino acids: CASLIPGQGISQPQHF. CDR3 coding DNA: TGCGCCAGCCTCATCCCCGGACAGGGAATTTCTCAGCCCCAGCATTTT.

With respect to this clonotype: The junction and the germline gene differ at one end; a read error may be behind it. The chain employs TRBV4-1 and TRBJ1-2, with D hard to call. Germline lookup yields CDR1 MGHRA and CDR2 YSYEKL. The CDR3 is 13 residues long. This CDR3 is CAISSGIDYGYTF. The CDR3 DNA is TGTGCCATCAGCTCCGGGATCGACTATGGCTACACCTTC.

CDR3 region: CASSLSRNQGYQETQYF. The CDR3, as DNA: TGTGCCAGCAGCTTATCCCGGAATCAGGGATACCAAGAGACCCAGTACTTC. V usage is TRBV7-9 and J usage is TRBJ2-5; D might be TRBD1 (5 bases). Germline lookup yields CDR1 SEHNR and CDR2 FQNEAQ (reference sequence). V lost 2 bases to trimming and J lost 0 bases, with 16 bases between them. The CDR3 consists of 17 residues.

The V call is TRBV7-2, the J call TRBJ2-1; no clear D gene. This CDR3 spans 14 amino acids. The V and J ends lost 4 bases and 3 bases respectively, with 10 bases between them. The germline gives CDR1 SGHTA, CDR2 FQGNSA. CDR3: CASSSQVYYNEQFF. CDR3 coding DNA: TGTGCCAGCAGCTCGCAGGTATACTACAATGAGCAGTTCTTC.

This clonotype came up a few times. V and J are TRBV5-1 and TRBJ1-5; 7 positions match TRBD1. CDR1 and CDR2 from the germline V gene are SGHRS and YFSETQ. V shed 2 bases and J 2 bases; nucleotides not matched to a gene: 4. The CDR3 consists of 15 residues. CDR3 loop: CASSLQGSGNQPQHF. The CDR3 region has the DNA TGCGCCAGCAGCTTACAGGGGTCTGGCAATCAGCCCCAGCATTTT.

This chain joins TRBV19 and TRBJ2-1; D unresolved. This CDR3 contains 11 residues. Trimming shortened V by 6 bases and J by 3 bases, and 3 bases separated the two germline ends. The germline gives CDR1 LNHDA, CDR2 SQIVND (reference sequence). The CDR3: CASRVYNEQFF. For the CDR3, the DNA is TGTGCCAGTAGGGTCTACAATGAGCAGTTCTTC.

The rearrangement links TRBV15 to TRBJ2-7; no clear D gene. Germline V gene data show CDR1 as LNHNV and CDR2 as YYDKDF (reference sequence). V was cut by 0 bases and J by 6 bases, with 12 bases left in between. CDR3 size: 14 residues. The CDR3 DNA reads as TGTGCCACCAGCAGAGATATGATGGCGTCCGAGCAGTACTTC. Translating it yields CATSRDMMASEQYF.

This clonotype was counted many times. The chain employs TRBV12-3 or TRBV12-4 and TRBJ2-2; 15 bases align to TRBD2. CDR3 length equals 17 residues. V was pared by 6 bases and J by 4 bases, with 6 bases of the junction left unmatched. The CDR3 sequence is CASSQGLAGGITGELFF. Written as DNA, the CDR3 is TGTGCCAGCAGCCAAGGACTAGCGGGGGGGATCACCGGGGAGCTGTTTTTT.

This clonotype came up many times. The CDR3 DNA sequence: TGTGCCAGCAGCCAGGGACTAGCGGGAGGCCGAGACAATGAGCAGTTCTTC. Amino acids: CASSQGLAGGRDNEQFF. The chain couples TRBV7-8 to TRBJ2-1, with 15 nucleotides matching TRBD2. This CDR3 region has 17 residues. Germline CDR1 SGHVS, CDR2 FQNEAQ. After removal of 5 bases from V and 5 bases from J, the junction contained 7 bases not matched to a gene.

This clonotype was seen repeatedly, ten times or more. The chain links TRBV12-3 or TRBV12-4 to TRBJ2-3, with TRBD2 matching over 7 bases. The J segment lost 0 bases and the V segment lost 6 bases, leaving 3 bases of the junction unmatched. The CDR3 is 14 residues long. CDR3 sequence (DNA): TGTGCCAGCAGGGTACTAGCGAGCACAGATACGCAGTATTTT. Protein: CASRVLASTDTQYF.

The table lists this clonotype with a few counts. The genes are TRBV12-3 or TRBV12-4 and TRBJ2-7; TRBD1 or TRBD2 may be the D gene (5 bases each). The V end was cut by 4 bases, the J end by 2 bases, with 15 bases between. The CDR3 consists of 15 residues. The CDR3 reads CASSSVGAQPYEQYF. In DNA, the CDR3 is TGTGCCAGCAGTTCCGTCGGGGCGCAACCCTACGAGCAGTACTTC.